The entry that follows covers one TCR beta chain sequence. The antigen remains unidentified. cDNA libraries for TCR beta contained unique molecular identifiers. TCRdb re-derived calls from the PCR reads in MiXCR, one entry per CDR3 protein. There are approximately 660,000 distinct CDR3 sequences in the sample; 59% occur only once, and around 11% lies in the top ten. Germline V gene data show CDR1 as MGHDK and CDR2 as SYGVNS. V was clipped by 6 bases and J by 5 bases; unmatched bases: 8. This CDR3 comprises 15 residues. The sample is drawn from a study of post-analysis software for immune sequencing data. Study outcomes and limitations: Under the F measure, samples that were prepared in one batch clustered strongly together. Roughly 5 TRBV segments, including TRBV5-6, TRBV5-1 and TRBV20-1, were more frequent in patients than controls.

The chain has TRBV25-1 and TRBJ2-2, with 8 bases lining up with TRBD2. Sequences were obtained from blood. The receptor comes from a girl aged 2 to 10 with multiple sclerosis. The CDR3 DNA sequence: TGTGCCAGCAGGGCTAGCGGGCGCCTAACCGGGGAGCTGTTTTTT. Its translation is CASRASGRLTGELFF. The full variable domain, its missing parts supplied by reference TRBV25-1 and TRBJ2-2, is EADIYQTPRYLVIGTGKKITLECSQTMGHDKMYWYQQDPGMELHLIHYSYGVNSTEKGDLSSESTVSRIRTEHFPLTLESARPSHTSQYLCASRASGRLTGELFFGEGSRLTVL.